The present T cell receptor (beta chain) was sequenced within a study of blood T cell repertoires in COVID-19. Study details: There were acute and convalescent COVID-19 samples, and they came from the United States, Italy and Spain. T cells, B-cell-depleted T cells, or PBMCs supplied cDNA or gDNA.

In the original analysis: Scientists estimated how many nucleated cells there were by amplifying reference gene primers. The table came from immunoSEQ multiplex PCR; TCRdb's copy has only in-frame clones and leaves some out. V, J and clone size derive from that table, while D and trimming were established from the DNA sequence. The repertoire holds about 15,000 clones, about 69% seen once, with roughly an eighth in the top ten. The CDR3 covers 15 residues. Looked up from germline, CDR1 is KGHSH and CDR2 is LQKENI. Trimming left V 3 bases short and J 4 bases short, with 15 bases between. Sequencing used peripheral blood. This receptor was identified in a man between 60 and 75 years old with acute or convalescent COVID-19. V usage is TRBV18 and J usage is TRBJ1-2; D remains unclear. This CDR3 is CASSPLSEAIYGYTF. The DNA of the CDR3 is TGTGCCAGCTCACCCCTAAGTGAGGCAATCTATGGCTACACCTTC.